This entry lists 2 T cell receptor beta chains sequenced from one sample in a study of identical twins. TCRdb reprocessed the 5' RACE reads via MiXCR and lists one record per CDR3 protein. The sample contains about 720,000 distinct CDR3 sequences, 8.6% of which appear only once. This same sample was also taken into another study, of yellow fever vaccine responses in identical twins.

The sequencing sample was made of PBMCs. These receptors all stem from a woman between 18 and 29 years old in good health.

This chain connects TRBV19 to TRBJ2-5, with a possible D match to TRBD1 (6 bases). The germline gives CDR1 LNHDA, CDR2 SQIVND (reference sequence). V lost 10 bases to trimming and J lost 7 bases, with 19 bases between them. This CDR3 is 13 amino acids long. CDR3 nucleotide sequence: TGTGCCACTGGACAGACATGGCCAGGGACCCAGTACTTC. It codes for CATGQTWPGTQYF.

This clonotype was seen many times. The V and J genes are TRBV20-1 and TRBJ2-7; D remains ambiguous. This CDR3 spans 11 amino acids. Germline V lookup: CDR1 DFQATT, CDR2 SNEGSKA (reference sequence). V was shortened by 3 bases and J by 6 bases, with 9 bases between the two germline ends. The CDR3, as DNA: TGCAGTGCTAGGTTAACTGGCGAGCAGTACTTC. This encodes CSARLTGEQYF.